A single sample is the source of the 17 T cell receptor beta chains below, sequenced in a study of blood T cell repertoires in COVID-19. The repertoire was sequenced with immunoSEQ multiplex PCR; TCRdb's copy has only in-frame clones and lacks some. The top ten hold 1.5% to 2% of the sample, which has about 200,000 clones, almost 90% seen once. Sequenced material: peripheral blood. The receptor source for this set is a young man with active or convalescent COVID-19.

The rearrangement uses TRBV7-8 and TRBJ2-1, with 9 positions matching TRBD1. Germline values: CDR1 SGHVS, CDR2 FQNEAQ. Losses at the gene ends were 1 base for V and 10 bases for J; bases not matched to a gene: 5. This CDR3 is built from 14 residues. The CDR3 reads CASSLGGQGGEQFF. CDR3 DNA: TGTGCCAGCAGCTTAGGGGGACAGGGCGGCGAGCAGTTCTTC.

V and J are TRBV18 and TRBJ1-1; maybe TRBD1 (6 bases). The CDR3 is 15 amino acids. Per the germline V gene, CDR1 is KGHSH and CDR2 is LQKENI. V lost 1 base and J lost 2, with 11 bases in between. CDR3 sequence (DNA): TGTGCCAGCTCACCACAGAGGGACACAAACACTGAAGCTTTCTTT. This sequence encodes CASSPQRDTNTEAFF.

The V call is TRBV30, the J call TRBJ1-1; 9 bases match TRBD1. The germline V gene has CDR1 GTSNPN and CDR2 SVGIG (reference sequence). V dropped 8 bases and J dropped 5; count of bases not matched to a gene: 12. The CDR3 extends over 14 amino acids. The CDR3 DNA follows: TGTGCCGTCTACAGGGGGCGAGTCATGACTGAAGCTTTCTTT. Its translation: CAVYRGRVMTEAFF.

This clone was observed a handful of times. V and J are TRBV4-3 and TRBJ2-5, with D tentatively TRBD1 (5 bases). Germline CDR1 LGHNA, CDR2 YSLEER. Between the trimmed V and J ends, which lost 0 bases and 7 bases, there was a span of 9 bases. The CDR3 consists of 13 residues. CDR3 nucleotides: TGCGCCAGCAGCCAAGATCTAGGGGTGACCCAGTACTTC. Amino acid sequence: CASSQDLGVTQYF.

V gene TRBV5-5 combines with J gene TRBJ2-3; 9 positions match TRBD2. Trimming at V came to 4 bases and at J to 6 bases, leaving 12 bases not matched to a gene. Germline lookup yields CDR1 SGHKS and CDR2 YYEKEE (reference sequence). The CDR3 is 16 amino acids. Here the CDR3 reads CASSPRGGRAGDTQYF. The CDR3 DNA follows: TGTGCCAGCAGCCCGCGCGGCGGGAGGGCGGGGGATACGCAGTATTTT.

V gene TRBV28 combines with J gene TRBJ1-2, with D possibly matching TRBD1 (6 bases). The CDR3 loop spans 14 amino acids. In germline, CDR1 is MDHEN, CDR2 SYDVKM. Trimming took 5 bases from V and 5 from J, leaving 15 bases between them. CDR3 nucleotides: TGTGCCAGCAGTCCCACAGGGTCGAGTTATGGCTACACCTTC. It encodes CASSPTGSSYGYTF.

This clone was detected only a few times. The chain has TRBV29-1 and TRBJ1-1; D possibly corresponds to TRBD1 (6 bases). The germline V gene encodes CDR1 SQVTM and CDR2 ANQGSEA. CDR3 length: 15 amino acids. Trimming took off 6 bases at V and 0 bases at J, with 17 bases between the two ends. The CDR3 loop reads CSVLSPGGVNTEAFF. CDR3 sequence (DNA): TGCAGCGTCCTGTCTCCGGGGGGCGTGAACACTGAAGCTTTCTTT.

This clone was counted a few times. The rearrangement uses TRBV7-9 and TRBJ2-7, with D maybe TRBD2 (7 bases). The V and J ends lost 5 bases and 5 bases respectively, with 10 bases between them. Germline lookup yields CDR1 SEHNR and CDR2 FQNEAQ (reference sequence). The CDR3 extends over 12 amino acids. CDR3 sequence (DNA): TGTGCCAGCAGCAGGGGGGGCGACGAGCAGTACTTC. This sequence encodes CASSRGGDEQYF.

The V gene is TRBV19, the J gene TRBJ2-3; 8 nucleotides align to TRBD2. The V and J ends lost 8 bases and 4 bases, in that order; junction bases with no gene match: 11. CDR3 length: 15 amino acids. In germline, CDR1 is LNHDA, CDR2 SQIVND (reference sequence). CDR3 region: CASQTGTSSADTQYF. The CDR3 nucleotides are TGTGCCAGTCAAACCGGGACTAGTTCAGCAGATACGCAGTATTTT. Complete variable domain (other parts from reference TRBV19 and TRBJ2-3): DGGITQSPKYLFRKEGQNVTLSCEQNLNHDAMYWYRQDPGQGLRLIYYSQIVNDFQKGDIAEGYSVSREKKESFPLTVTSAQKNPTAFYLCASQTGTSSADTQYFGPGTRLTVL.

The chain links TRBV4-1 to TRBJ2-7; possibly TRBD1 for D (5 bases). CDR1 and CDR2 from the germline V gene are MGHRA and YSYEKL. The CDR3 runs 12 residues. The V gene lost 3 bases and the J gene lost 2 bases, with 5 bases spanning the gap. The CDR3 region has the DNA TGCGCCAGCAGCCAGGACACCTACGAGCAGTACTTC. It yields the protein CASSQDTYEQYF.

J is TRBJ2-3 and V is TRBV7-3; D is uncertain. Germline CDR1 SGHTA, CDR2 FQGTGA. Trimming shortened V by 2 bases and J by 4 bases, and 7 bases separated the two germline ends. CDR3 length equals 13 residues. The CDR3 nucleotides are TGTGCCAGCAGCTTACCCCCAGCAGATACGCAGTATTTT. As protein: CASSLPPADTQYF. Filled out from reference TRBV7-3 and TRBJ2-3, the complete variable domain reads GAGVSQTPSNKVTEKGKYVELRCDPISGHTALYWYRQSLGQGPEFLIYFQGTGAADDSGLPNDRFFAVRPEGSVSTLKIQRTERGDSAVYLCASSLPPADTQYFGPGTRLTVL.

The chain employs TRBV30 and TRBJ2-1, with 8 bases identical to TRBD2. Germline loops: CDR1 GTSNPN, CDR2 SVGIG (reference sequence). This CDR3 has 16 residues. The V segment lost 2 bases and the J segment 0 bases; nucleotides outside the gene matches: 6. The CDR3: CAWSLLAVSSYNEQFF. DNA for the CDR3: TGTGCCTGGAGTTTACTAGCGGTTAGCTCCTACAATGAGCAGTTCTTC. Supplemented by reference TRBV30 and TRBJ2-1, the full variable domain reads SQTIHQWPATLVQPVGSPLSLECTVEGTSNPNLYWYRQAAGRGLQLLFYSVGIGQISSEVPQNLSASRPQDRQFILSSKKLLLSDSGFYLCAWSLLAVSSYNEQFFGPGTRLTVL.

This clone appeared once. The rearrangement uses TRBV7-8 and TRBJ2-1; D might be TRBD2 (7 bases). V was cut by 0 bases and J by 3 bases, with 18 bases left in between. The CDR3 extends over 18 amino acids. CDR1 is SGHVS and CDR2 is FQNEAQ in the germline V gene. CDR3 nucleotides: TGTGCCAGCAGCTTAGCCGGGGGGCGGGGGATCAACTACAATGAGCAGTTCTTC. It codes for CASSLAGGRGINYNEQFF.

The J gene is TRBJ1-5, the V gene TRBV30; D is uncertain. This CDR3 comprises 14 residues. CDR1 is GTSNPN and CDR2 is SVGIG in the germline V gene (reference sequence). V lost 1 base to trimming and J lost 4 bases, with 11 bases between them. CDR3 loop: CAWSAGLVNQPQHF. The CDR3 coding sequence is TGTGCCTGGAGTGCGGGGTTGGTAAATCAGCCCCAGCATTTT.

This chain joins TRBV5-6 and TRBJ1-5; possibly TRBD1 for D (5 bases). The length of the CDR3 is 15 residues. In germline, CDR1 is SGHDT, CDR2 YYEEEE. Between the trimmed V and J ends, which lost 2 bases and 2 bases, there was a span of 11 bases. CDR3 coding DNA: TGTGCCAGCAGCTTCTATGGGGGGGGCAATCAGCCCCAGCATTTT. Its translation: CASSFYGGGNQPQHF. Full variable domain (rest looked up from reference TRBV5-6 and TRBJ1-5): DAGVTQSPTHLIKTRGQQVTLRCSPKSGHDTVSWYQQALGQGPQFIFQYYEEEERQRGNFPDRFSGHQFPNYSSELNVNALLLGDSALYLCASSFYGGGNQPQHFGDGTRLSIL.

This clone has only one observation. The V gene is TRBV7-2, the J gene TRBJ2-1, with a possible D match to TRBD2 (6 bases). The CDR3 loop spans 14 amino acids. The V gene's germline CDR1 is SGHTA and CDR2 FQGNSA. V gave up 4 bases and J gave up 8 bases, with 15 bases separating them. CDR3 residues: CASSSAGRRDEQFF. CDR3 DNA: TGTGCCAGCAGCTCTGCGGGGAGAAGAGATGAGCAGTTCTTC.

The V and J genes are TRBV11-2 and TRBJ2-1; TRBD2 matches 10 bases. This CDR3 has 17 residues. V lost 1 base, J lost 5 bases, and 8 bases stayed unmatched. Looked up from germline, CDR1 is SGHAT and CDR2 is FQNNGV. CDR3 coding DNA: TGTGCCAGCAGCTTAGGGAGAGCGGGGGGGCTGGACAATGAGCAGTTCTTC. Encoded protein: CASSLGRAGGLDNEQFF.